Listed below are T cell receptor beta chains from one sample, sequenced in a study of patients and donors after allogeneic stem cell transplantation. Via MiXCR, TCRdb re-called the RT-PCR reads, giving one row per CDR3 protein. The sample includes some 960,000 distinct CDR3 sequences, more than 15% of them seen just once. Input material: blood, either unsorted or a sorted T cell fraction (not recorded which). The receptor set was obtained from a human donor who was either an allogeneic HSCT recipient or a stem cell or donor lymphocyte infusion donor (not recorded which). It is not recorded whose cells these are; they may come from a transplant donor. Both conserved end residues are part of each CDR3. D genes are given only for firm matches. A row's size may be missing; if present it is once, few, many or a size class.

v_gene	j_gene	abundance	d_gene	CDR3nt	CDR3aa
TRBV3-1	TRBJ2-1	once	.	TGTGCCAGCAGTGAACAGCTTGACAATGAGCAGTTCTTC	CASSEQLDNEQFF
TRBV9	TRBJ1-1	few	.	TGTGCCAGCAGCGTAGAGGGGGGCTTGAGAACTGAAGCTTTCTTT	CASSVEGGLRTEAFF
TRBV7-9	TRBJ1-1	.	TRBD1	TGTGCCAGCAGCTTAGAACAGGGGGCGAGCACTGAAGCTTTCTTT	CASSLEQGASTEAFF
TRBV20-1	TRBJ2-5	few	TRBD1	TGCAGTGCTAGAGGGACAGGGGCGAAGGGGGAGACCCAGTACTTC	CSARGTGAKGETQYF
TRBV4-1	TRBJ1-1	many	.	TGCGCCAGCAGCCCCCGTTCCGGCACTGAAGCTTTCTTT	CASSPRSGTEAFF
TRBV5-1	TRBJ2-2	few	TRBD2	TGCGCCACCCACTTACTAGCGGGGAACACCGGGGAGCTGTTTTTT	CATHLLAGNTGELFF
TRBV29-1	TRBJ2-1	few	.	TGCAGCGTCGGACCCCGTAGCTCCTACAATGAGCAGTTCTTC	CSVGPRSSYNEQFF
TRBV7-2	TRBJ1-2	few	.	TGTGCCAGCAGCGGCCCACACCGGGACGGCGATGGCTACACCTTC	CASSGPHRDGDGYTF
TRBV20-1	TRBJ2-1	.	.	TGCAGCGGGAAGAGCTCCTACAATGAGCAGTTCTTC	CSGKSSYNEQFF
TRBV12-3/TRBV12-4	TRBJ1-6	.	.	TGTGCCAGCAGTTTAAGGCAGGCCTATAATTCACCCCTCCACTTT	CASSLRQAYNSPLHF
TRBV5-1	TRBJ2-7	once	TRBD1	TGCGCCAGCAGCCCTGGGACAGTCCCGACCTACGAGCAGTACTTC	CASSPGTVPTYEQYF
TRBV7-2	TRBJ1-1	few	TRBD1	TGTGCCAGCAGCGACAGGGTGGGCCACACTGAAGCTTTCTTT	CASSDRVGHTEAFF
TRBV4-2	TRBJ1-2	.	.	TGTGCCAGCAGCCAAGAAAGAGTCGGCAGTCGCTATGGCTACACCTTC	CASSQERVGSRYGYTF
TRBV5-1	TRBJ2-1	few	.	TGCGCCAGCAGCTGGGGGACCTTGCCCAATGAGCAGTTCTTC	CASSWGTLPNEQFF
TRBV9	TRBJ2-6	.	.	TGTGCCAGCAGCGCCAGCACAGGGTACGGGGCCAACGTCCTGACTTTC	CASSASTGYGANVLTF
TRBV12-3/TRBV12-4	TRBJ2-5	.	TRBD1	TGTGCCAGCAGTTTAAGGCCAGGGGGATGGGAAGAGACCCAGTACTTC	CASSLRPGGWEETQYF
TRBV20-1	TRBJ1-6	few	.	TGCAGTGCTAGAGGGGCTCCCCTGAGTAATTCACCCCTCCACTTT	CSARGAPLSNSPLHF
TRBV9	TRBJ2-3	.	.	TGTGCCAGCAGCGTCGAAAGCGGATTAGGCACAGATACGCAGTATTTT	CASSVESGLGTDTQYF
TRBV20-1	TRBJ2-3	.	.	TGCAGTGCTCCCAGTTTCGGGACAGATACGCAGTATTTT	CSAPSFGTDTQYF
TRBV3-1	TRBJ2-2	.	.	TGTGCCAGCAGCCACCAGGAAAACACCGGGGAGCTGTTTTTT	CASSHQENTGELFF
TRBV9	TRBJ2-5	.	TRBD2	TGTGCCAGCAGCGTAGCGCTAGCGGGGATCCAAGAGACCCAGTACTTC	CASSVALAGIQETQYF
TRBV7-2	TRBJ1-5	few	.	TGTGCCAGCAGCGCCCTTCGGGGCAGCAATCAGCCCCAGCATTTT	CASSALRGSNQPQHF
TRBV5-5	TRBJ1-2	.	TRBD1	TGTGCCAGCAGCCCGGGACAGGGCTGGCCTAGTGGCTACACCTTC	CASSPGQGWPSGYTF
TRBV9	TRBJ2-1	few	TRBD2	TGTGCCAGCAGCGTGGTAGCGGGAGGGAAGGGCAATGAGCAGTTCTTC	CASSVVAGGKGNEQFF
TRBV3-1	TRBJ2-1	.	TRBD2	TGTGCCAGCAGCCAAGGGGGGGGGACTACTGCCTACAATGAGCAGTTCTTC	CASSQGGGTTAYNEQFF
TRBV5-5	TRBJ2-1	few	.	TGTGCCAGCAGCCCCCCCCTCGAATCCGTCGACGAGCAGTTCTTC	CASSPPLESVDEQFF
TRBV20-1	TRBJ2-2	.	TRBD2	TGCAGTGCTCGAAGTAGCGGGAGTCTGAACACCGGGGAGCTGTTTTTT	CSARSSGSLNTGELFF
TRBV29-1	TRBJ1-4	many	.	TGCAGCGTCCGCGGCGGGGGCGAAAAACTGTTTTTT	CSVRGGGEKLFF
TRBV14	TRBJ2-7	.	TRBD2	TGTGCCAGCAACCCTAGCGGGAGGACCACCTGTTACGAGCAGTACTTC	CASNPSGRTTCYEQYF
TRBV6-1	TRBJ2-5	few	.	TGTGCCGGCGGGGAGACCCAGTACTTC	CAGGETQYF
TRBV18	TRBJ2-7	few	.	TGTGCCAGCTCACCACGGGACTCCTACTACGAGCAGTACTTC	CASSPRDSYYEQYF
TRBV21-1	TRBJ2-7	few	.	TGTGCCAGCAGCTTAAGGGGGATAGCGGCCTACGAGCAGTACTTC	CASSLRGIAAYEQYF
TRBV12-3/TRBV12-4	TRBJ2-7	many	.	TGTGCCAGCAGCCCCGATTGGGCGTATTCCTACGAGCAGTACTTC	CASSPDWAYSYEQYF
TRBV6-2/TRBV6-3	TRBJ1-1	.	TRBD1	TGTGCCAGCAGTTACTCGCTTGACAGGGGGCGGACTGAAGCTTTCTTT	CASSYSLDRGRTEAFF
TRBV27	TRBJ2-1	few	.	TGTGCCAGCAGTCAGATCCTACTAGCAAGCTCCTACAATGAGCAGTTCTTC	CASSQILLASSYNEQFF
TRBV19	TRBJ2-1	few	.	TGTGCCAGTAGTGGTGGGGCTTTCTCCTACAATGAGCAGTTCTTC	CASSGGAFSYNEQFF
TRBV7-9	TRBJ2-2	many	.	TGTGCCAGCAGCTTAGCCCACTACACCGGGGAGCTGTTTTTT	CASSLAHYTGELFF
TRBV20-1	TRBJ1-4	few	.	TGCAGTGCTAGAGGGGGCAAAAATGAAAAACTGTTTTTT	CSARGGKNEKLFF
TRBV9	TRBJ1-4	.	.	TGTGCCAGCAGCGTCGCACCTCCTTCGACTAATGAAAAACTGTTTTTT	CASSVAPPSTNEKLFF
TRBV20-1	TRBJ2-1	few	TRBD2	TGCAGTGCTAATAGCGGGGGGGCCTCTGGAGGGATAGAGCAGTTCTTC	CSANSGGASGGIEQFF
TRBV19	TRBJ1-3	few	.	TGTGCCAGTAGTAAGGCGTCCGGAAACACCATATATTTT	CASSKASGNTIYF
TRBV30	TRBJ2-3	.	.	TGTGCCTGGTCCGGAGGCTCCAGGGGTCCATATACGCAGTATTTT	CAWSGGSRGPYTQYF
TRBV7-9	TRBJ2-7	few	TRBD1	TGTGCCAGCAGCTTAGTGGGACAGGCCTACGAGCAGTACTTC	CASSLVGQAYEQYF
TRBV5-6	TRBJ1-2	.	.	TGTGCCAGCAGCAAGACAGTCCCCTATGGCTACACCTTC	CASSKTVPYGYTF
TRBV10-3	TRBJ2-3	few	TRBD2	TGTGCCACCGGACTAGCGTCTCAGACAGATACGCAGTATTTT	CATGLASQTDTQYF
TRBV7-2	TRBJ1-2	.	.	TGTGCCAGCAGCTTAAACCTTATTAACTATGGCTACACCTTC	CASSLNLINYGYTF
TRBV19	TRBJ2-1	.	TRBD1	TGTGCCAGTAGTATAAACAGGGGCAATGAGCAGTTCTTC	CASSINRGNEQFF
TRBV25-1	TRBJ1-1	.	.	TGTGCCAGCAGTGAAAGCAGCGGAGACACTGAAGCTTTCTTT	CASSESSGDTEAFF
TRBV12-3/TRBV12-4	TRBJ2-7	few	.	TGTGCCAGCAGACGAGATCCTTCCTACGAGCAGTACTTC	CASRRDPSYEQYF
TRBV10-2	TRBJ2-5	.	.	TGCGCCAGCAGGGCAGACTCTTCGCGGCAAGAGACCCAGTACTTC	CASRADSSRQETQYF
TRBV24-1	TRBJ2-2	.	.	TGTGCCACCGGTGGTAAGAGAGGCACCGGGGAGCTGTTTTTT	CATGGKRGTGELFF
TRBV12-3/TRBV12-4	TRBJ2-5	.	TRBD2	TGTGCCAGCACACTAGCGGGGGGACCCCAAGAGACCCAGTACTTC	CASTLAGGPQETQYF
TRBV20-1	TRBJ2-1	few	TRBD2	TGCAGTGCTACTGGACTAGCGGGAGAACGTGAGCAGTTCTTC	CSATGLAGEREQFF
TRBV4-1	TRBJ2-3	few	TRBD2	TGCGCCAGCAGCCAATTACCTCCCGGGACTAGTACGCAGTATTTT	CASSQLPPGTSTQYF
TRBV2	TRBJ1-2	.	TRBD1	TGTGCCAGCAGTGAACTACAGGGGGCATTGGGCTACACCTTC	CASSELQGALGYTF
TRBV29-1	TRBJ2-7	many	.	TGCAGCGTCGAACGGTCCGGGTCCTACGAGCAGTACTTC	CSVERSGSYEQYF